This TCR beta chain originates from a study of T-cell reconstitution after alpha-beta-depleted transplantation in children. Study outcomes and limitations: Surviving thymic progenitors and recipient T cells were the source of high TCRbeta diversity at day 60 in some patients. Several hundred expanded graft clones reportedly supplied alpha-beta T cells about two months after transplant. The authors attributed T-cell counts and diversity one year after transplant mostly to newly produced T cells.

For this clonotype: Its antigen is undetermined.

The authors prepared the TCRbeta library with unique molecular identifiers. Each CDR3 protein gets one entry after TCRdb re-called the PCR reads with MiXCR. The sample lists around 370,000 distinct CDR3 sequences; roughly 17% were seen once. The specimen comprised PBMCs, mostly from graft donor cells, sampled 360 days after TCRalphabeta/CD19-depleted stem cell transplant. This sequence originates from a male patient between 2 and 15 years old who had a stem cell transplant for acute lymphoblastic leukemia, so the T cells may come from the graft donor.

The CDR3 reads CASTSGGATKNIQYF. The DNA for the CDR3 is TGTGCCAGCACCTCGGGGGGAGCGACCAAAAACATTCAGTACTTC. This rearrangement joins TRBV12-3 or TRBV12-4 to TRBJ2-4; 7 bases map to TRBD2. The CDR3 has 15 residues. Trimming cost V 7 bases and J 2 bases; bases outside gene matches: 8.